These 31 T cell receptor beta chains came from one sample sequenced in a study of blood T cells in healthy people across ages. A second PCR of about 6 to 12 cycles used a sample-barcoded 5' primer and a J-beta primer mix. TCRdb independently ran MiXCR on the 5' RACE reads; one entry per CDR3 protein. The table includes about 500,000 distinct CDR3 sequences, approximately 25% detected once. These sequences were also reported in another study, on T cells of mothers and their children.

Sequencing used blood. These receptors all come from a boy aged 10-17 years in good health.

This chain links TRBV7-2 with TRBJ1-2, with D perhaps matching TRBD1 (6 bases). Germline-derived CDR1 and CDR2 are SGHTA and FQGNSA. V was trimmed by 1 base and J by 5 bases, leaving 11 bases between them. This CDR3 contains 14 residues. The CDR3 is CASSLVGGAYGYTF. The DNA for the CDR3 is TGTGCCAGCAGCTTAGTGGGGGGGGCATATGGCTACACCTTC.

V gene TRBV20-1 combines with J gene TRBJ2-5; D is unclear. The end of the DNA fits TRBJ2-7 better, so the J call may be wrong. Germline CDR1 and CDR2: DFQATT and SNEGSKA (reference sequence). This CDR3 has 18 residues. CDR3 loop: CSARDPAPLISLSYEQYF. The CDR3 coding sequence is TGCAGTGCTAGAGATCCGGCGCCCCTGATTTCCCTCTCCTACGAGCAGTACTTC.

This clonotype occurred many times. The V and J genes are TRBV7-9 and TRBJ1-4; D possibly corresponds to TRBD1 (5 bases). The germline V gene encodes CDR1 SEHNR and CDR2 FQNEAQ (reference sequence). CDR3 length: 15 residues. V was pared by 4 bases and J by 2 bases, with 11 bases between. The CDR3, as DNA: TGTGCCAGCAGCTCCCCGGGGGGGACTAATGAAAAACTGTTTTTT. Its protein product is CASSSPGGTNEKLFF.

The CDR3 bases are TGCACCCCCTGGACCGCGGTGCAAGAGACCCAGTACTTC. Translated: CTPWTAVQETQYF. The chain links TRBV20-1 to TRBJ2-5; D gene uncertain. Germline CDR1 is DFQATT and CDR2 is SNEGSKA (reference sequence). CDR3 length equals 13 residues.

This clonotype was recorded a few times. The chain carries TRBV28 and TRBJ1-5, with no clear D. Trimming removed 3 bases at V and 0 bases at J, with 6 bases between. CDR1 is MDHEN and CDR2 is SYDVKM in the germline V gene. The CDR3 runs to 14 residues. Written as DNA, the CDR3 is TGTGCCAGCAGTTTGACCCTTAGCAATCAGCCCCAGCATTTT. Its protein product is CASSLTLSNQPQHF.

This clonotype was observed a handful of times. The chain links TRBV28 to TRBJ2-7, with D possibly being TRBD1 or TRBD2 (6 bases each). From germline, CDR1 is MDHEN and CDR2 SYDVKM. The CDR3 spans 14 residues. Trimming left V 3 bases short and J 1 base short, with 10 bases between. The CDR3, as DNA: TGTGCCAGCAGTTTTAGGGGGGCTTCCTACGAGCAGTACTTC. It codes for CASSFRGASYEQYF. The entire variable domain, with the rest obtained from reference TRBV28 and TRBJ2-7, is as follows: DVKVTQSSRYLVKRTGEKVFLECVQDMDHENMFWYRQDPGLGLRLIYFSYDVKMKEKGDIPEGYSVSREKKERFSLILESASTNQTSMYLCASSFRGASYEQYFGPGTRLTVT.

The J gene is TRBJ1-1, the V gene TRBV7-9; 7 positions match TRBD1. This CDR3 spans 14 amino acids. The J segment lost 1 base and the V segment lost 8 bases, leaving 7 bases of the junction unmatched. Germline CDR1 is SEHNR and CDR2 is FQNEAQ (reference sequence). The CDR3 DNA reads as TGTGCCAGCGGTAAGGCAGGGGGGAACACTGAAGCTTTCTTT. This sequence encodes CASGKAGGNTEAFF.

This clonotype was observed a handful of times. This chain uses TRBV23-1 with TRBJ1-1, with 7 positions matching TRBD1. TRBV23-1 is sorted into the ORF group, with uncertain function. V lost 8 bases, J lost 1 base, and 16 bases stayed unmatched. This CDR3 has 17 residues. The DNA of the CDR3 is TGCGCCAGCGCCCACTCATCTCGGGACAGAACGAACACTGAAGCTTTCTTT. This sequence encodes CASAHSSRDRTNTEAFF.

In regard to this clonotype: At one of its ends the junction is not consistent with the germline gene, which may arise from a read error. The chain couples TRBV7-7 to TRBJ2-5; D is possibly TRBD2 (5 bases). Germline values: CDR1 SSHAT, CDR2 FNYEAQ (reference sequence). The CDR3 runs to 17 residues. Here the CDR3 DNA reads TGTGCTAGCAGCTTAGCGTTCGTGGCAGGACCCCAAGAGACCCAGTACTTC. Translated, it gives CASSLAFVAGPQETQYF.

The chain uses TRBV7-2 and TRBJ1-6; weak D call: TRBD1 (6 bases). Looked up from germline, CDR1 is SGHTA and CDR2 is FQGNSA. V gave up 4 bases and J gave up 9 bases, with 16 bases separating them. The CDR3 has 15 amino acids. The CDR3 DNA sequence: TGTGCCAGCAGCTCAGTTGGGGGCCGGGGTTCACCCCTCCACTTT. It yields the protein CASSSVGGRGSPLHF. Drawing the rest from reference TRBV7-2 and TRBJ1-6, the complete variable domain is GAGVSQSPSNKVTEKGKDVELRCDPISGHTALYWYRQSLGQGLEFLIYFQGNSAPDKSGLPSDRFSAERTGGSVSTLTIQRTQQEDSAVYLCASSSVGGRGSPLHFGNGTRLTVT.

This chain links TRBV2 with TRBJ2-7; 9 bases are shared with TRBD1. V dropped 4 bases and J dropped 6; count of bases not matched to a gene: 1. Germline-derived CDR1 and CDR2 are SNHLY and FYNNEI. The CDR3 loop spans 12 amino acids. The CDR3 spells CASSVTGGEQYF. The CDR3 DNA is TGTGCCAGCAGTGTGACAGGGGGCGAGCAGTACTTC.

As concerns this clonotype: As the CDR3 is not closed by the conserved phenylalanine or tryptophan, this likely results from a read error. The DNA is omitted, as the CDR3 cannot be located on it reliably, and the CDR3 follows TCRdb's listing. J is TRBJ2-7 and V is TRBV20-1. The CDR3 has 15 amino acids, counting both end residues. Germline V CDR1 and CDR2: DFQATT, SNEGSKA (reference sequence). The chain's CDR3 is CSARDPPRERCKQLC.

This clonotype was found a few times. The chain links TRBV28 to TRBJ2-1; D is ambiguous. The CDR3 has 15 residues. The V gene lost 4 bases and the J gene lost 8 bases, with 18 bases spanning the gap. The germline V gene has CDR1 MDHEN and CDR2 SYDVKM. Here the CDR3 reads CASSSHGEAVYEQFF. The DNA for the CDR3 is TGTGCCAGCAGTTCCCACGGAGAAGCTGTGTATGAGCAGTTCTTC.

The chain joins TRBV18 to TRBJ2-1, with TRBD2 matching over 13 bases. V shed 5 bases, J shed 4 bases, and the junction held 5 bases outside the gene matches. The CDR3 extends over 16 amino acids. The germline V gene encodes CDR1 KGHSH and CDR2 LQKENI. DNA for the CDR3: TGTGCCAGCTCAGGACCGGGACTAGCGGGATACAATGAGCAGTTCTTC. Protein sequence: CASSGPGLAGYNEQFF.

This clonotype was observed a handful of times. This chain uses TRBV28 with TRBJ2-3, with D possibly matching TRBD1 (6 bases). The CDR3 runs to 18 residues. Germline CDR1 MDHEN, CDR2 SYDVKM. V lost 4 bases, J lost 2 bases, and 22 bases lay in between. CDR3 residues: CASSYRQEDQPNTDTQYF. The CDR3 nucleotides are TGTGCCAGCAGTTATCGACAGGAGGACCAACCGAACACAGATACGCAGTATTTT.

The rearrangement joins TRBV11-2 to TRBJ2-3; TRBD2 matches at 10 bases. The germline V gene has CDR1 SGHAT and CDR2 FQNNGV. This CDR3 spans 16 amino acids. Germline trimming cut 4 bases from V and 3 bases from J; bases unmatched to any gene: 7. The CDR3 nucleotides read TGTGCCAGCAGCTCCACCGGGACTAGCGATACAGATACGCAGTATTTT. Translated, it gives CASSSTGTSDTDTQYF.

In its sample, this clonotype was seen a few times. Germline is not matched at one junction end, which may reflect a read error. This sequence joins TRBV4-2 and TRBJ2-1; weak D call: TRBD2 (6 bases). The germline V gene encodes CDR1 LGHNA and CDR2 YNFKEQ. The CDR3 runs to 17 residues. CDR3 in DNA: TGTGCCAGCAGCCAAGAAGGAGGGATAAGCTCCTACAATGGGCAGTTCTTC. Amino acid sequence: CASSQEGGISSYNGQFF.

This sequence joins TRBV9 and TRBJ1-4; 11 bases agree with TRBD1. J was trimmed by 6 bases and V by 7 bases; bases with no gene match: 11. Germline CDR1 and CDR2: SGDLS and YYNGEE. The CDR3 consists of 16 residues. The CDR3 DNA is TGTGCCAGCTCATCAACCCGGGACAGGGGGTATGAAAAACTGTTTTTT. Its translation is CASSSTRDRGYEKLFF.

This clonotype was found a few times. The chain carries TRBV7-9 and TRBJ2-7, with a weak D call TRBD2 (6 bases). V was trimmed by 1 base and J by 2 bases, leaving 12 bases between them. CDR1 and CDR2 from the germline V gene are SEHNR and FQNEAQ (reference sequence). This CDR3 comprises 15 residues. CDR3 in DNA: TGTGCCAGCAGCTTAGGTGGTAGCGGAACCTACGAGCAGTACTTC. Translation gives CASSLGGSGTYEQYF.

This clonotype was observed a handful of times. The chain has TRBV7-2 and TRBJ2-1, with D possibly being TRBD2 (6 bases). Per the germline V gene, CDR1 is SGHTA and CDR2 is FQGNSA. CDR3 length: 14 residues. V lost 5 bases to trimming and J lost 5 bases, with 13 bases between them. The CDR3 sequence: CASSPLGGNNEQFF. CDR3 sequence (DNA): TGTGCCAGCAGCCCCCTTGGGGGGAACAATGAGCAGTTCTTC.

This clonotype was observed a handful of times. The DNA of the CDR3 is TGTGCCACCAGCAGAGTTGGGGCAGCTAGCACAGATACGCAGTATTTT. Amino acids: CATSRVGAASTDTQYF. The chain employs TRBV15 and TRBJ2-3; TRBD1 might be the D (5 bases). Trimming removed 1 base at V and 0 bases at J, with 11 bases between. The CDR3 loop spans 16 amino acids. Germline loops: CDR1 LNHNV, CDR2 YYDKDF (reference sequence).

The CDR3 DNA is TGTGCCAGCAGCCAACAGGTCTCTAGCACAGATACGCAGTATTTT. This codes for CASSQQVSSTDTQYF. V is TRBV7-3 and J is TRBJ2-3, with a weak D call TRBD1 (5 bases). The CDR3 is 15 residues long. The germline gives CDR1 SGHTA, CDR2 FQGTGA. Between the trimmed V and J ends, which lost 5 bases and 0 bases, there was a span of 12 bases.

The table lists this clonotype with a few counts. The rearrangement uses TRBV12-3 or TRBV12-4 and TRBJ1-1; TRBD1 matches at 8 bases. The CDR3 sequence is 19 residues long. Germline trimming cut 5 bases from V and 8 bases from J; bases unmatched to any gene: 25. In DNA form, the CDR3 reads TGTGCCAGCAGTCTACAAAAATGGGGAACAGGGGGACAAAGAACCGAAGCTTTCTTT. Protein: CASSLQKWGTGGQRTEAFF.

Ten or more counts support this clonotype. The J gene is TRBJ2-5, the V gene TRBV7-8; D is possibly TRBD1 (5 bases). This CDR3 has 14 residues. Germline V CDR1 and CDR2: SGHVS, FQNEAQ. Trimming took off 7 bases at V and 3 bases at J, with 15 bases between the two ends. The CDR3 DNA follows: TGTGCCAGCACCAAAAGGGCAGGGAAAGAGACCCAGTACTTC. Its protein is CASTKRAGKETQYF.

This clonotype was recorded at least ten times. V gene TRBV10-3 combines with J gene TRBJ2-2, with 8 nucleotides matching TRBD1. Trimming cost V 8 bases and J 3 bases; bases outside gene matches: 5. The germline V gene has CDR1 ENHRY and CDR2 SYGVKD. The CDR3 sequence is 14 residues long. CDR3 loop: CAIADRGDTGELFF. The CDR3 DNA reads as TGTGCCATCGCCGACAGGGGAGACACCGGGGAGCTGTTTTTT.

Written as DNA, the CDR3 is TGCGCCAGCAGCTTAGAACTAGCGGGGACCACAGATACGCAGTATTTT. The encoded protein is CASSLELAGTTDTQYF. This chain connects TRBV5-1 to TRBJ2-3; 10 bases map to TRBD2. The CDR3 runs to 16 residues. J was trimmed by 2 bases and V by 2 bases; bases with no gene match: 5. CDR1 and CDR2 from the germline V gene are SGHRS and YFSETQ.

This clonotype was observed a handful of times. V gene TRBV12-3 or TRBV12-4 combines with J gene TRBJ2-7; TRBD1 matches at 7 bases. This CDR3 has 15 amino acids. V trimming: 6 bases; J trimming: 2 bases; junction bases outside the gene matches: 10. The CDR3 sequence is CASSSPSRGTYEQYF. The CDR3 DNA is TGTGCCAGCAGCAGCCCGTCCAGGGGGACCTACGAGCAGTACTTC.

This clonotype occurred a few times. V gene TRBV9 combines with J gene TRBJ1-3; weak D call: TRBD1 (6 bases). V was clipped by 2 bases and J by 2 bases, with 14 bases between them. The CDR3 is made up of 16 amino acids. The germline V gene encodes CDR1 SGDLS and CDR2 YYNGEE. CDR3 sequence: CASSVRGNAAGNTIYF. In DNA form, the CDR3 reads TGTGCCAGCAGCGTTAGGGGGAATGCTGCTGGAAACACCATATATTTT. The variable domain in full, completed from reference TRBV9 and TRBJ1-3, reads DSGVTQTPKHLITATGQRVTLRCSPRSGDLSVYWYQQSLDQGLQFLIQYYNGEERAKGNILERFSAQQFPDLHSELNLSSLELGDSALYFCASSVRGNAAGNTIYFGEGSWLTVV.

This clonotype was counted many times. J is TRBJ2-5 and V is TRBV7-2, with a possible D match to TRBD2 (7 bases). The ends were cut back, 0 bases at V and 5 bases at J, with 10 bases in the middle. This CDR3 region has 14 residues. The germline CDR1 and CDR2 sequences are SGHTA and FQGNSA. The CDR3 nucleotides read TGTGCCAGCAGCTTAGCGGGGGGGCTGGAGACCCAGTACTTC. Amino acid sequence: CASSLAGGLETQYF.

This clonotype has just a few counts. CDR3 loop: CASSEVPSGSSYNEQFF. Written as DNA, the CDR3 is TGTGCCAGCAGTGAGGTCCCTAGCGGGAGCTCCTACAATGAGCAGTTCTTC. V is TRBV6-4 and J is TRBJ2-1, with 10 bases identical to TRBD2. V was pared by 3 bases and J by 0 bases, with 5 bases of the junction left unmatched. The CDR3 extends over 17 amino acids. CDR1 and CDR2 (germline): MRHNA, SNTAGT.

The J gene is TRBJ1-3, the V gene TRBV14; a possible D gene is TRBD1 (5 bases). With 0 bases removed from V and 3 bases from J, the gap between germline ends came to 9 bases. The germline V gene has CDR1 SGHDN and CDR2 FVKESK. The CDR3 totals 15 residues. The chain's CDR3 is CASSQEAGFGNTIYF. CDR3 bases: TGTGCCAGCAGCCAAGAAGCAGGGTTTGGAAACACCATATATTTT.